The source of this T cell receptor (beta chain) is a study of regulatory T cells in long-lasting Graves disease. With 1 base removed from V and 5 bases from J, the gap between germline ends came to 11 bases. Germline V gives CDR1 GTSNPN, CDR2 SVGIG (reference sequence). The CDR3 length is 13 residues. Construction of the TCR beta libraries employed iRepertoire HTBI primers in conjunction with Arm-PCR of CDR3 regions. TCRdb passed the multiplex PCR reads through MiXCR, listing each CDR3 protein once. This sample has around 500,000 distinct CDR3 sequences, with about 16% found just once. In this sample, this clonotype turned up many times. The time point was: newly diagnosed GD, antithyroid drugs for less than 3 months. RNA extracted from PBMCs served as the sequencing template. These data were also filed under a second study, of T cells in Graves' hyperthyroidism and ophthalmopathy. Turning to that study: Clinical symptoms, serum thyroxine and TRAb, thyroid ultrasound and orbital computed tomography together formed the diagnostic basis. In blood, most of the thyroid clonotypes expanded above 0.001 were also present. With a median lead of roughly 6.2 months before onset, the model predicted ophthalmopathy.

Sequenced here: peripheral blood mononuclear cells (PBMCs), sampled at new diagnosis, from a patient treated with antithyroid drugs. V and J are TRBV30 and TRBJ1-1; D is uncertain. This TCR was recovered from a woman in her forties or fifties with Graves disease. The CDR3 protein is CAWSGEKGTEAFF. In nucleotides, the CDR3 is TGTGCCTGGAGTGGGGAAAAGGGAACTGAAGCTTTCTTT. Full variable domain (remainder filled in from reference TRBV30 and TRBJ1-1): SQTIHQWPATLVQPVGSPLSLECTVEGTSNPNLYWYRQAAGRGLQLLFYSVGIGQISSEVPQNLSASRPQDRQFILSSKKLLLSDSGFYLCAWSGEKGTEAFFGQGTRLTVV.